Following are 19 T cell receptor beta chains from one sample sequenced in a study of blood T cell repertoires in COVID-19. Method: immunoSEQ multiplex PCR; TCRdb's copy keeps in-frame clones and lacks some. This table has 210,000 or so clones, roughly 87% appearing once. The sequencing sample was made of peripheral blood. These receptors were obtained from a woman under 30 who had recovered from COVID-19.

CDR3 sequence (DNA): TGTGCCAGCAGCTCGCGCGGGACCTCCTACGAGCAGTACTTC. Its protein is CASSSRGTSYEQYF. The rearrangement links TRBV5-6 to TRBJ2-7; D might be TRBD2 (6 bases). Trimming removed 3 bases from V and 0 bases from J, with 10 bases in between. Germline lookup yields CDR1 SGHDT and CDR2 YYEEEE. This CDR3 comprises 14 residues.

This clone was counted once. The CDR3 region is CASSAPAEGALDEKLFF. The CDR3, as DNA: TGTGCCAGCAGCGCCCCGGCCGAGGGGGCCTTGGATGAAAAACTGTTTTTT. The rearrangement links TRBV9 to TRBJ1-4; 7 bases agree with TRBD1. V lost 3 bases, J lost 6 bases, and 14 bases stayed unmatched. Germline-derived CDR1 and CDR2 are SGDLS and YYNGEE. CDR3 size: 17 residues. The full variable domain, rest sourced from reference TRBV9 and TRBJ1-4, is DSGVTQTPKHLITATGQRVTLRCSPRSGDLSVYWYQQSLDQGLQFLIQYYNGEERAKGNILERFSAQQFPDLHSELNLSSLELGDSALYFCASSAPAEGALDEKLFFGSGTQLSVL.

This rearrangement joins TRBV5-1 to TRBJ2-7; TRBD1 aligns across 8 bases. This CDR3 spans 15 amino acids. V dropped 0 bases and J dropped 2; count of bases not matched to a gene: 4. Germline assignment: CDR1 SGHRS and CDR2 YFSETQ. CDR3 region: CASSLAGGQTYEQYF. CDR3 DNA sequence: TGCGCCAGCAGCTTGGCAGGGGGCCAAACCTACGAGCAGTACTTC. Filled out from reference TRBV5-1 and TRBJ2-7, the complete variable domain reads KAGVTQTPRYLIKTRGQQVTLSCSPISGHRSVSWYQQTPGQGLQFLFEYFSETQRNKGNFPGRFSGRQFSNSRSEMNVSTLELGDSALYLCASSLAGGQTYEQYFGPGTRLTVT.

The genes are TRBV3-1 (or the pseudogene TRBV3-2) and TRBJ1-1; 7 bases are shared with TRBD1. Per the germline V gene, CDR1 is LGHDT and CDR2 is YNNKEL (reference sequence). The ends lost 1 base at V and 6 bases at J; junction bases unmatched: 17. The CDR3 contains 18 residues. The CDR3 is CASSQGSAGGYLVAEAFF. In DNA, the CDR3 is TGTGCCAGCAGCCAAGGATCGGCAGGGGGTTATTTAGTCGCTGAAGCTTTCTTT.

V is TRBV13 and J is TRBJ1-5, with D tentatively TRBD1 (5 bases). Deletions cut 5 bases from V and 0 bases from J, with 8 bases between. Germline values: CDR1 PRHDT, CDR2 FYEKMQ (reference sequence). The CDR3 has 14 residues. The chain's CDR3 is CASSTRDSNQPQHF. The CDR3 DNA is TGTGCCAGCAGCACCAGGGATAGCAATCAGCCCCAGCATTTT.

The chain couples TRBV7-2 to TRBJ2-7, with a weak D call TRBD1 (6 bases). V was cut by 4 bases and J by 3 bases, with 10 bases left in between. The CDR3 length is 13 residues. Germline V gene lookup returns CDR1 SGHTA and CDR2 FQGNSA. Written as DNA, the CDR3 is TGTGCCAGCAGCTGGGGGCTAGACTACGAGCAGTACTTC. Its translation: CASSWGLDYEQYF.

This CDR3 is CSVAPDPLVWGYTF. The CDR3 DNA sequence: TGCAGCGTTGCACCAGATCCTTTGGTATGGGGCTACACCTTC. The chain recombines TRBV29-1 with TRBJ1-2; unclear D gene. This CDR3 is 14 amino acids long. V dropped 4 bases and J dropped 8 bases, with 20 bases sitting between them. In germline, CDR1 is SQVTM, CDR2 ANQGSEA.

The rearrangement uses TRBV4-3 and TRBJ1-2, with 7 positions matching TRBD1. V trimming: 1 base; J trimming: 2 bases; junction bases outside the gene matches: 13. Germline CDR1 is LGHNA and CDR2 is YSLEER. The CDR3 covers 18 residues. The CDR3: CASSQGIVEAGGNYGYTF. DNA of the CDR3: TGCGCCAGCAGCCAAGGAATTGTAGAGGCAGGGGGAAACTATGGCTACACCTTC.

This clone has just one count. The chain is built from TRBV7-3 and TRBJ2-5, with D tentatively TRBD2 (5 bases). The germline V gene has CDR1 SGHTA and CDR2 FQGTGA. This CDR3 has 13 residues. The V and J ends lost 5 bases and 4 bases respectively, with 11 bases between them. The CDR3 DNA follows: TGTGCCAGCAGCCCGGACTCCCTAGAGACCCAGTACTTC. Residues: CASSPDSLETQYF.

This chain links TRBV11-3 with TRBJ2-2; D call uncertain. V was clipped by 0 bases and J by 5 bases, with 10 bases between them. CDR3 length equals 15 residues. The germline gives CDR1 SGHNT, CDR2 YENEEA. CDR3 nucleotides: TGTGCCAGCAGCTTAGACGGTAGCCCGACCGGGGAGCTGTTTTTT. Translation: CASSLDGSPTGELFF.

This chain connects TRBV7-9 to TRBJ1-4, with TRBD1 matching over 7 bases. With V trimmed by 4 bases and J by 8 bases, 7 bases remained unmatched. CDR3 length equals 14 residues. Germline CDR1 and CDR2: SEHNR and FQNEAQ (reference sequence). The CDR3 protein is CASSSAGTEEKLFF. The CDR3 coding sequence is TGTGCCAGCAGCTCTGCCGGGACAGAAGAAAAACTGTTTTTT.

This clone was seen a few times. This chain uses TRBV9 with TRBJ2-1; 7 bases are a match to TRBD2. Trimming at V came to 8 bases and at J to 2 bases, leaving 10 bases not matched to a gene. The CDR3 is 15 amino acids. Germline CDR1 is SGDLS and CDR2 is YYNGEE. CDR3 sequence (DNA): TGTGCCAGTTCAATATCAGCGGGAACCTACAATGAGCAGTTCTTC. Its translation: CASSISAGTYNEQFF.

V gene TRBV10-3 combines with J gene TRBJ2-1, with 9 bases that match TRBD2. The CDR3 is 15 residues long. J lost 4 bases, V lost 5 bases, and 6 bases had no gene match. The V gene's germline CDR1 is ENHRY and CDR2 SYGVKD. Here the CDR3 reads CAISISGGNYNEQFF. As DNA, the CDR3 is TGTGCCATCAGTATAAGCGGGGGGAATTACAATGAGCAGTTCTTC.

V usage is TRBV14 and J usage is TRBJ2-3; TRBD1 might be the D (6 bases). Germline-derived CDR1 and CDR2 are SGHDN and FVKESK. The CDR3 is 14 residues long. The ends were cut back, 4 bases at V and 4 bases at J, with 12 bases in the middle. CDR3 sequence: CASSLRQAADTQYF. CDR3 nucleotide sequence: TGTGCCAGCAGCCTCCGACAGGCCGCAGATACGCAGTATTTT.

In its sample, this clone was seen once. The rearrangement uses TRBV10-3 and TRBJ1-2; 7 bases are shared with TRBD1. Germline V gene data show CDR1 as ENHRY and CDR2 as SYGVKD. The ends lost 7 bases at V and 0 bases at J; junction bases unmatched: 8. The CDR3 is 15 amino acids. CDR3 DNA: TGTGCCATCACCCTAGGGACAGCTACTAACTATGGCTACACCTTC. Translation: CAITLGTATNYGYTF.

The CDR3 reads CASSMAGRLAGVDTQYF. The CDR3, as DNA: TGTGCCAGTAGTATGGCCGGCAGGCTAGCGGGAGTAGATACGCAGTATTTT. The V call is TRBV19, the J call TRBJ2-3; 10 bases are shared with TRBD2. CDR1 is LNHDA and CDR2 is SQIVND in the germline V gene (reference sequence). V trimming: 3 bases; J trimming: 5 bases; junction bases outside the gene matches: 11. CDR3 length equals 17 residues.

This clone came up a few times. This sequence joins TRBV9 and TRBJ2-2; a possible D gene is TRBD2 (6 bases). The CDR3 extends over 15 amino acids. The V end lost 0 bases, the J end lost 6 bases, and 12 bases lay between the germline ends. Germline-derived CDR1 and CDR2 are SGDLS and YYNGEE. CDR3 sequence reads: CASSVDGREAGELFF. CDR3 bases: TGTGCCAGCAGCGTAGACGGGAGAGAGGCCGGGGAGCTGTTTTTT.

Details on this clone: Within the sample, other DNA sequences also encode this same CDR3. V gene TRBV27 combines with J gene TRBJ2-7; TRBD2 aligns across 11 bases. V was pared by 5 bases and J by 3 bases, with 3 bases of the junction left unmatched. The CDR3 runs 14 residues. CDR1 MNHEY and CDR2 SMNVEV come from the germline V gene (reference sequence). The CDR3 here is CASSPGTSGYEQYF. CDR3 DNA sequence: TGTGCCAGCAGTCCCGGGACTAGCGGCTACGAGCAGTACTTC.

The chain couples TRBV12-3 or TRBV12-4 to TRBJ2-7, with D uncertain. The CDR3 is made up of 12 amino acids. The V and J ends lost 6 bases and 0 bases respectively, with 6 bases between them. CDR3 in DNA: TGTGCCAGCAGCCCCCGCTCCTACGAGCAGTACTTC. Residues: CASSPRSYEQYF.